This T cell receptor beta chain was obtained from a study of T-cell memory formation after mild COVID-19. The overall study: Largely donor-specific TCR clusters were found. Study-level points and caveats: Contracting clones localized mainly to CM and EM when CD4+ and mainly to EMRA when CD8+. Pre-infection memory held some responding clones, suggesting pre-existing cross-reactive T cells responded.

The length of the CDR3 is 15 residues. V shed 2 bases and J 10 bases; nucleotides not matched to a gene: 9. The V gene's germline CDR1 is SGHTA and CDR2 FQGNSA. This clonotype was recorded many times. Its antigen is still unknown. Each CDR3 protein is one row after TCRdb ran MiXCR on the 5' RACE reads. There are 470,000 or so distinct CDR3 sequences in the sample; about 20% occur only once, and 10% to 15% lies in the top ten. The sample was PBMCs or a T cell subset sorted from them (not recorded which). This receptor was identified in an adult woman who had mild COVID-19 (a few samples of this study predate the infection). Cell type and time point are not known. The rearrangement joins TRBV7-2 to TRBJ2-1; TRBD1 agrees at 9 bases. As DNA, the CDR3 is TGTGCCAGCAGCTTACCCGGGACAGGGTCTATCGAGCAGTTCTTC. Amino acid sequence: CASSLPGTGSIEQFF.